The next 24 T cell receptor beta chains were all read from a single sample in a study of OX40 agonist ivuxolimab in advanced cancers. Assay used: immunoSEQ multiplex PCR; TCRdb lists only in-frame clones, some missing. The table shows some 64,000 clones, with around 88% occurring only once. Sequences were derived from CD4+ or CD8+ T cells sorted from blood, sampled in a trial of the OX40 agonist ivuxolimab. These receptors all come from an adult with an advanced solid tumor such as melanoma, head and neck, liver or kidney cancer.

In DNA, the CDR3 is TGTGCCAGCAGTTACTCGCGGCACTCCTACAATGAGCAGTTCTTC. Translation gives CASSYSRHSYNEQFF. The rearrangement joins TRBV6-5 to TRBJ2-1; D is ambiguous. Between the trimmed V and J ends, which lost 0 bases and 0 bases, there was a span of 6 bases. Germline CDR1 reads MNHEY; CDR2 reads SVGAGI. The CDR3 is 15 amino acids.

This chain joins TRBV10-3 and TRBJ2-7, with TRBD1 matching over 10 bases. Germline CDR1 is ENHRY and CDR2 is SYGVKD. V was clipped by 8 bases and J by 7 bases; unmatched bases: 17. CDR3 length equals 16 residues. CDR3 DNA: TGTGCCATCGCTCCAAGTGAGGGACAGGGGACGGGGGAGCAGTACTTC. Its protein is CAIAPSEGQGTGEQYF.

This chain uses TRBV7-3 with TRBJ2-2; D not certain. V dropped 5 bases and J dropped 1 base, with 5 bases sitting between them. Germline V CDR1 and CDR2: SGHTA, FQGTGA. CDR3 length equals 13 residues. CDR3 residues: CASSPQNTGELFF. The CDR3 DNA reads as TGTGCCAGCAGCCCGCAGAACACCGGGGAGCTGTTTTTT.

This chain uses TRBV9 with TRBJ1-1; possible D gene TRBD1, 5 bases. V was clipped by 4 bases and J by 3 bases, with 16 bases between them. The CDR3 has 15 amino acids. CDR1 and CDR2 from the germline V gene are SGDLS and YYNGEE. DNA of the CDR3: TGTGCCAGCAGCCGAGACAGCTCGGGTGACACTGAAGCTTTCTTT. Its translation is CASSRDSSGDTEAFF.

The chain joins TRBV5-1 to TRBJ1-1; D remains ambiguous. V lost 1 base and J 1 base, leaving 11 bases between the germline ends. CDR3 length: 15 amino acids. Germline V lookup: CDR1 SGHRS, CDR2 YFSETQ. The CDR3 sequence: CASSLQTDRNTEAFF. In DNA form, the CDR3 reads TGCGCCAGCAGCTTGCAGACGGACCGGAACACTGAAGCTTTCTTT.

This clone was detected a few times. The chain recombines TRBV7-9 with TRBJ2-7; TRBD2 is a possible D gene (6 bases). CDR3 length: 14 amino acids. V gave up 2 bases and J gave up 2 bases, with 10 bases separating them. Germline V gives CDR1 SEHNR, CDR2 FQNEAQ (reference sequence). CDR3: CASSLNTGAYEQYF. In DNA, the CDR3 is TGTGCCAGCAGCTTAAACACGGGGGCCTACGAGCAGTACTTC.

This sequence joins TRBV28 and TRBJ1-2; possibly TRBD1 for D (6 bases). Germline values: CDR1 MDHEN, CDR2 SYDVKM. V shed 6 bases and J shed 2 bases, with 13 bases lying between them. The CDR3 is 14 residues long. CDR3 nucleotide sequence: TGTGCCAGCAGCCTACAGGGCTTGAACTATGGCTACACCTTC. This translates into CASSLQGLNYGYTF.

The chain has TRBV5-4 and TRBJ1-2; no clear D gene. The CDR3 loop spans 13 amino acids. V dropped 7 bases and J dropped 5 bases, with 15 bases sitting between them. Germline CDR1 reads SGHNT; CDR2 reads YYREEE (reference sequence). CDR3 region: CASREGTEYGYTF. DNA for the CDR3: TGTGCCAGCCGGGAGGGAACTGAGTATGGCTACACCTTC.

The J gene is TRBJ2-2, the V gene TRBV2; possibly TRBD1 for D (5 bases). V lost 3 bases and J 5 bases, leaving 13 bases between the germline ends. This CDR3 contains 15 residues. Germline V CDR1 and CDR2: SNHLY, FYNNEI. CDR3 nucleotides: TGTGCCAGCAGTGATAGGCAGGGTAGGACCGGGGAGCTGTTTTTT. It yields the protein CASSDRQGRTGELFF.

This clone was detected only once. This chain joins TRBV30 and TRBJ1-3; no clear D. Germline CDR1 is GTSNPN and CDR2 is SVGIG (reference sequence). This CDR3 has 14 amino acids. Trimming stripped 2 bases from V and 4 bases from J, with 12 bases between. CDR3 loop: CAWSLTQWGNTIYF. CDR3 sequence (DNA): TGTGCCTGGAGTCTCACACAGTGGGGAAACACCATATATTTT. The whole variable domain, filled in from reference TRBV30 and TRBJ1-3, reads SQTIHQWPATLVQPVGSPLSLECTVEGTSNPNLYWYRQAAGRGLQLLFYSVGIGQISSEVPQNLSASRPQDRQFILSSKKLLLSDSGFYLCAWSLTQWGNTIYFGEGSWLTVV.

This clone was observed a single time. The genes are TRBV29-1 and TRBJ1-2; TRBD1 agrees at 9 bases. This CDR3 comprises 14 residues. Germline values: CDR1 SQVTM, CDR2 ANQGSEA. J was trimmed by 4 bases and V by 7 bases; bases with no gene match: 10. Here the CDR3 reads CSAQGQGGRYGYTF. CDR3 DNA: TGCAGCGCCCAGGGACAGGGTGGTCGCTATGGCTACACCTTC.

This chain joins TRBV19 and TRBJ1-5, with a weak D call TRBD1 (5 bases). CDR3 length equals 14 residues. V was trimmed by 5 bases and J by 4 bases, leaving 12 bases between them. Per germline, CDR1 LNHDA and CDR2 SQIVND (reference sequence). CDR3 sequence reads: CASSFDSTNQPQHF. As DNA, the CDR3 is TGTGCCAGTAGTTTTGACAGTACTAATCAGCCCCAGCATTTT.

The gene calls are TRBV5-1 and TRBJ2-7, with a tentative D call TRBD1 (5 bases). This CDR3 is built from 14 residues. V lost 0 bases and J lost 4, with 11 bases in between. Germline V lookup: CDR1 SGHRS, CDR2 YFSETQ. The CDR3 spells CASSLGDRQYEQYF. The CDR3 bases are TGCGCCAGCAGCTTGGGCGACAGACAATACGAGCAGTACTTC.

The rearrangement links TRBV14 to TRBJ2-3, with D uncertain. Deletions cut 4 bases from V and 0 bases from J, with 11 bases between. The CDR3 covers 15 residues. Germline V gene sequence: CDR1 SGHDN, CDR2 FVKESK. CDR3 sequence reads: CASSRLTRSTDTQYF. CDR3 sequence (DNA): TGTGCCAGCAGCCGACTGACCCGGAGCACAGATACGCAGTATTTT.

The chain uses TRBV25-1 and TRBJ2-7; D is undetermined. Germline lookup yields CDR1 MGHDK and CDR2 SYGVNS. V lost 6 bases and J lost 5, with 17 bases in between. This CDR3 has 14 residues. The CDR3 loop reads CASSPPPRPDEQYF. CDR3 nucleotides: TGTGCCAGCAGCCCCCCACCCCGGCCGGACGAGCAGTACTTC.

The chain carries TRBV6-5 and TRBJ2-5; 8 bases align to TRBD1. CDR1 MNHEY and CDR2 SVGAGI come from the germline V gene. The CDR3 loop spans 14 amino acids. V lost 3 bases, J lost 4 bases, and 4 bases stayed unmatched. The CDR3 nucleotides read TGTGCCAGCAGTTATGGACAGGGTGGAGAGACCCAGTACTTC. Its protein product is CASSYGQGGETQYF.

This chain uses TRBV27 with TRBJ1-4; 7 positions match TRBD1. V shed 6 bases and J 8 bases; nucleotides not matched to a gene: 9. The CDR3 covers 14 residues. Germline CDR1 reads MNHEY; CDR2 reads SMNVEV (reference sequence). The CDR3 spells CASSPWTGREKLFF. The CDR3 coding sequence is TGTGCCAGCAGCCCCTGGACAGGACGCGAAAAACTGTTTTTT. The full variable domain, its missing parts supplied by reference TRBV27 and TRBJ1-4, is EAQVTQNPRYLITVTGKKLTVTCSQNMNHEYMSWYRQDPGLGLRQIYYSMNVEVTDKGDVPEGYKVSRKEKRNFPLILESPSPNQTSLYFCASSPWTGREKLFFGSGTQLSVL.

The V gene is TRBV11-2, the J gene TRBJ2-7; the D gene is possibly TRBD1 (6 bases). V was pared by 2 bases and J by 6 bases, with 14 bases between. CDR1 and CDR2 from the germline V gene are SGHAT and FQNNGV. There are 14 residues in the CDR3. The DNA for the CDR3 is TGTGCCAGCAGCTTAAGTCCGACAGGAGGCGAGCAGTACTTC. Encoded protein: CASSLSPTGGEQYF.

V is TRBV29-1 and J is TRBJ1-3; D remains unclear. Germline V gene data show CDR1 as SQVTM and CDR2 as ANQGSEA. Between the trimmed V and J ends, which lost 5 bases and 0 bases, there was a span of 14 bases. CDR3 length: 15 amino acids. The CDR3 spells CSVQEQFASGNTIYF. In DNA form, the CDR3 reads TGCAGCGTTCAGGAACAGTTTGCCTCTGGAAACACCATATATTTT.

This clone appeared once. The chain uses TRBV27 and TRBJ2-7, with 8 bases identical to TRBD1. V dropped 8 bases and J dropped 3; count of bases not matched to a gene: 9. Germline V gene sequence: CDR1 MNHEY, CDR2 SMNVEV (reference sequence). The CDR3 runs to 14 residues. DNA for the CDR3: TGTGCCAGCGGTCGGCCAGGGGGCCGCTACGAGCAGTACTTC. The encoded protein is CASGRPGGRYEQYF.

This clone was seen just once. The V gene is TRBV9, the J gene TRBJ2-5; maybe TRBD1 (7 bases). The CDR3 is 15 amino acids. V shed 0 bases and J shed 5 bases, with 14 bases lying between them. Germline assignment: CDR1 SGDLS and CDR2 YYNGEE. CDR3 bases: TGTGCCAGCAGCGTAGCTGGCAGGGGGGTTGAGACCCAGTACTTC. It is translated as CASSVAGRGVETQYF.

This clone showed up just a few times. The CDR3 loop is CASSLDGTRGQPQHF. CDR3 coding DNA: TGCGCCAGCAGCTTGGACGGGACTCGCGGCCAGCCCCAGCATTTT. This chain joins TRBV5-1 and TRBJ1-5, with TRBD1 as a possible D gene (5 bases). This CDR3 has 15 residues. Trimming shortened V by 0 bases and J by 7 bases, and 14 bases separated the two germline ends. Germline V gene lookup returns CDR1 SGHRS and CDR2 YFSETQ.

J is TRBJ2-3 and V is TRBV6-1; D is perhaps TRBD2 (6 bases). Germline V gives CDR1 MNHNS, CDR2 SASEGT. The ends were cut back, 1 base at V and 9 bases at J, with 11 bases in the middle. The CDR3 is made up of 13 amino acids. The CDR3 here is CASSEVEGLTQYF. CDR3 nucleotide sequence: TGTGCCAGCAGTGAAGTGGAGGGTTTGACGCAGTATTTT.

The V and J genes are TRBV29-1 and TRBJ1-3; tentative D call: TRBD1 (6 bases). V lost 4 bases and J lost 5, with 9 bases in between. The germline V gene has CDR1 SQVTM and CDR2 ANQGSEA. The CDR3 consists of 12 residues. CDR3 sequence reads: CSVGDKRNTIYF. The CDR3 DNA reads TGCAGCGTTGGGGACAAGCGAAACACCATATATTTT. The full variable domain, its missing parts supplied by reference TRBV29-1 and TRBJ1-3, is SAVISQKPSRDICQRGTSLTIQCQVDSQVTMMFWYRQQPGQSLTLIATANQGSEATYESGFVIDKFPISRPNLTFSTLTVSNMSPEDSSIYLCSVGDKRNTIYFGEGSWLTVV.